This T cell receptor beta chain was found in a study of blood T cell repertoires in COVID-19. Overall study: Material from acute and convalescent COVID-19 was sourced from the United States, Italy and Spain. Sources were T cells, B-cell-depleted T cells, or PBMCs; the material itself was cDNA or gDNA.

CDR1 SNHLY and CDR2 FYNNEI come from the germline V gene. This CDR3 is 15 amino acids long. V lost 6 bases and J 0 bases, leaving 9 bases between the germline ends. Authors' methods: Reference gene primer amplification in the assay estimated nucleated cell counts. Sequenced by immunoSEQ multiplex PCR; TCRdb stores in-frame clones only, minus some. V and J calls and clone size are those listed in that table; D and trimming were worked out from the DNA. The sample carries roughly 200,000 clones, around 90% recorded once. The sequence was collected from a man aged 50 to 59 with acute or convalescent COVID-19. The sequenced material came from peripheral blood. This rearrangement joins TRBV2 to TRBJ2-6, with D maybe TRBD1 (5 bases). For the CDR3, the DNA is TGTGCCAGCAGCAGGGTCCTCTCTGGGGCCAACGTCCTGACTTTC. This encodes CASSRVLSGANVLTF.